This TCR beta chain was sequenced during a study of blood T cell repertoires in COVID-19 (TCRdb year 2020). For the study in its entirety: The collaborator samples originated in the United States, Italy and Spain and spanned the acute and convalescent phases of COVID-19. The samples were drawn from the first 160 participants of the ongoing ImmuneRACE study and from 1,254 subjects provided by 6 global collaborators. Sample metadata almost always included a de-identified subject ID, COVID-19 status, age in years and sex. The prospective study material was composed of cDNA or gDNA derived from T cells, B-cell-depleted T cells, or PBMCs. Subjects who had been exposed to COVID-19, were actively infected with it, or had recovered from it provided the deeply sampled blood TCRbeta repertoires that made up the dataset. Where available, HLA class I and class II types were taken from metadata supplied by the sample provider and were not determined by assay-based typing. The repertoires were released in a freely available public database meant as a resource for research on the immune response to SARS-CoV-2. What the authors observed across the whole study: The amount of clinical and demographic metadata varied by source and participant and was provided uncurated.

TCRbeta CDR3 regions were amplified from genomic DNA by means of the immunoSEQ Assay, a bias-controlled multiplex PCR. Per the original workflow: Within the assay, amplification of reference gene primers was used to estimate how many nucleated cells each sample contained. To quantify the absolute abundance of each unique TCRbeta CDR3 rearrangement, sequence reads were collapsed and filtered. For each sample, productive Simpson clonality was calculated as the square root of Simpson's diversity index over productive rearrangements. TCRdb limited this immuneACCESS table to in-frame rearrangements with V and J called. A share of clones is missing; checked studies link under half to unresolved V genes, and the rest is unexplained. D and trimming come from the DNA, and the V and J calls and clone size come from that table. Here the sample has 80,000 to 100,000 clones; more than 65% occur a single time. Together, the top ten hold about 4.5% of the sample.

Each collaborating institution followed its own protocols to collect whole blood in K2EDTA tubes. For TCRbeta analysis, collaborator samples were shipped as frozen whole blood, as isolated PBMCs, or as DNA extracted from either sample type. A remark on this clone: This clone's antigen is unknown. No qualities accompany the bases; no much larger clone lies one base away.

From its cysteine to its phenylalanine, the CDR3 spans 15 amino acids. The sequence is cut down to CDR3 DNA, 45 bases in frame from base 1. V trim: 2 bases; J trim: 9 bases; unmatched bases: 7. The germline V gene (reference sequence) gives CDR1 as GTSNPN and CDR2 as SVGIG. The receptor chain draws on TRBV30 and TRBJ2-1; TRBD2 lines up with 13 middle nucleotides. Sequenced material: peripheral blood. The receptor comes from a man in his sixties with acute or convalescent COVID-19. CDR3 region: CAWSPGLAGRSEQFF. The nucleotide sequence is TGTGCCTGGAGTCCGGGACTAGCGGGGCGCAGTGAGCAGTTCTTC.